This T cell receptor beta chain was sequenced during a study of CD8+CD57+ T cells in acquired aplastic anemia. TCR beta VDJ and CDR3 profiling used genomic DNA as template. One entry per CDR3 protein, called by TCRdb with MiXCR from the reads. The sample has about 210,000 distinct CDR3 sequences; over 60% are singletons. This clonotype was counted at least ten times. The material sequenced was sorted CD4+, CD8+, or CD8+CD57+ T cells (not recorded which) from PBMCs. The TCR sequence derives from a human donor in good health.

CDR3 sequence reads: CASSLGQGAETQYF. CDR3 nucleotides: TGCGCCAGCAGCTTGGGACAGGGGGCAGAGACCCAGTACTTC. This rearrangement joins TRBV5-1 to TRBJ2-5; 10 nucleotides match TRBD1. There are 14 residues in the CDR3. CDR1 and CDR2 from the germline V gene are SGHRS and YFSETQ. J lost 4 bases, V lost 0 bases, and 0 bases had no gene match.